The present TCR beta chain was sequenced within a study of siplizumab effects on memory and regulatory T cells. Whole-study results and caveats: There were only a minor fraction of alloreactive clones that mapped to unstimulated subsets. Of the proliferating CD4+ or CD8+ clones, roughly 75-96% lacked a naive or memory phenotype that could be assigned.

For this clone: Its antigen is unidentified.

Sequencing was performed with immunoSEQ multiplex PCR; in TCRdb, only in-frame clones are kept and a portion is missing. The table records over 85,000 clones, around nine tenths of them present only once. Sequenced: CD4+ T cells sorted from blood. This clonotype was sampled from a human donor in good health.

CDR3 nucleotides: TGCGCCAGCAGCCCCGGGACTAGCGGGAGGGCCGGTGAGCAGTTCTTC. Protein sequence: CASSPGTSGRAGEQFF. The V call is TRBV5-1, the J call TRBJ2-1; 16 bases fit TRBD2. The junction had 7 bases not matched to a gene; V was cut back by 4 bases and J by 9 bases. The CDR3 length is 16 residues. Looked up from germline, CDR1 is SGHRS and CDR2 is YFSETQ. Looking up the rest from reference TRBV5-1 and TRBJ2-1 gives the full variable domain: KAGVTQTPRYLIKTRGQQVTLSCSPISGHRSVSWYQQTPGQGLQFLFEYFSETQRNKGNFPGRFSGRQFSNSRSEMNVSTLELGDSALYLCASSPGTSGRAGEQFFGPGTRLTVL.